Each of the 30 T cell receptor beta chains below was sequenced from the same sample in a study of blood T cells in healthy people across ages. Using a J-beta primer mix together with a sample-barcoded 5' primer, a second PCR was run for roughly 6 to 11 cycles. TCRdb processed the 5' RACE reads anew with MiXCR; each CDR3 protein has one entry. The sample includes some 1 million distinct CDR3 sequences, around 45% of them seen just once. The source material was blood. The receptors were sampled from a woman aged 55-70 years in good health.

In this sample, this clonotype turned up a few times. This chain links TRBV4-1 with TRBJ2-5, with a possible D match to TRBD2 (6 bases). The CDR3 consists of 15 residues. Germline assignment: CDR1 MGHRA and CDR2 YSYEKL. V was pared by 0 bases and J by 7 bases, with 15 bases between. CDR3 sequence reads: CASSQDFRSRGTQYF. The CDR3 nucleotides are TGCGCCAGCAGCCAAGACTTTCGGTCGCGGGGGACCCAGTACTTC.

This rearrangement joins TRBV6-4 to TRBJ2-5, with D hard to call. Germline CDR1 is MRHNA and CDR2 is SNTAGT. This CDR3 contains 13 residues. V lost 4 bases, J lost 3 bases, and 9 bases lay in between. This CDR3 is CASSVTAEETQYF. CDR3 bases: TGTGCCAGCAGTGTAACAGCAGAAGAGACCCAGTACTTC.

The CDR3 is CATGVKTYEQYF. Here the CDR3 DNA reads TGTGCCACCGGGGTGAAGACCTACGAGCAGTACTTC. J is TRBJ2-7 and V is TRBV10-3; a possible D gene is TRBD2 (5 bases). From germline, CDR1 is ENHRY and CDR2 SYGVKD. V gave up 10 bases and J gave up 2 bases, with 12 bases separating them. The CDR3 sequence is 12 residues long.

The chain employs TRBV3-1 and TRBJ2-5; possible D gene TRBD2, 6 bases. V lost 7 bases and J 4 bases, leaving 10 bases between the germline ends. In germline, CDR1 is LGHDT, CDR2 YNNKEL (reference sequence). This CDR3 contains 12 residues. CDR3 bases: TGTGCCAGCAACGCAGCGGGAGAGACCCAGTACTTC. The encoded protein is CASNAAGETQYF.

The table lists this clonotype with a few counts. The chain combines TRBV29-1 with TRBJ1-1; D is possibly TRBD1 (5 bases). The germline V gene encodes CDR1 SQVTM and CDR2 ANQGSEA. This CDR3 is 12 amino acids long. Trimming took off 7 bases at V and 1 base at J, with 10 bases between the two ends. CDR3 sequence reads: CSGYGQNTEAFF. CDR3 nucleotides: TGCAGCGGCTACGGACAGAACACTGAAGCTTTCTTT.

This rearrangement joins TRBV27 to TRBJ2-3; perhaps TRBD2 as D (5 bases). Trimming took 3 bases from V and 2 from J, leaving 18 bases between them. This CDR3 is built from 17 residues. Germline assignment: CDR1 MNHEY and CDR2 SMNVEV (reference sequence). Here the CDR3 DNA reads TGTGCCAGCAGTTTTTGGGGAGACAACGGGCTCACAGATACGCAGTATTTT. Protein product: CASSFWGDNGLTDTQYF.

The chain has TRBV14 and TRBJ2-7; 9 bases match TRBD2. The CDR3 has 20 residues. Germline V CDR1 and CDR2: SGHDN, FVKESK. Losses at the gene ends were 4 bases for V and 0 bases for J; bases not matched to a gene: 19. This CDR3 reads CASSLGISGRRVFSSYEQYF. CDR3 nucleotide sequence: TGTGCCAGCAGCCTCGGAATAAGCGGGAGGAGGGTTTTCAGCTCCTACGAGCAGTACTTC.

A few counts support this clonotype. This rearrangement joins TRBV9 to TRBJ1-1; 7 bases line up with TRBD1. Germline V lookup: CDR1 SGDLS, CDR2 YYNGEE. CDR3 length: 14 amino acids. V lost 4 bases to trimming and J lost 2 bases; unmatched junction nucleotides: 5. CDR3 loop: CASSTTGINTEAFF. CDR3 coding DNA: TGTGCCAGCAGCACGACAGGGATTAACACTGAAGCTTTCTTT.

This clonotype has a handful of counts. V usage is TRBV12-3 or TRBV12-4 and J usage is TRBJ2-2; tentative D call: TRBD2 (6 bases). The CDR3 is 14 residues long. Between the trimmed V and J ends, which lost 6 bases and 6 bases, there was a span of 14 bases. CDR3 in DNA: TGTGCCAGCAGAGCCACTAGCCCCGCCGGGGAGCTGTTTTTT. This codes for CASRATSPAGELFF.

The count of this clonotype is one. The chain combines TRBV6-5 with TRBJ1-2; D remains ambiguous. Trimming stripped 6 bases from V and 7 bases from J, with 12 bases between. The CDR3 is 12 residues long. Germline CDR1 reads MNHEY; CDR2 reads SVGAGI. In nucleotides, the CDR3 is TGTGCCAGCAGGATCCTGGATGGTGGCTACACCTTC. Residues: CASRILDGGYTF.

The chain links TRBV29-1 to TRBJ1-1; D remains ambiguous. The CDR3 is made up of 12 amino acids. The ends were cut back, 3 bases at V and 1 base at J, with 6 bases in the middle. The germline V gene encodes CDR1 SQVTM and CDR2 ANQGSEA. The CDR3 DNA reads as TGCAGCGTTGACGAGACGAACACTGAAGCTTTCTTT. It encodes CSVDETNTEAFF. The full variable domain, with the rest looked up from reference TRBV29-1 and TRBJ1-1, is SAVISQKPSRDICQRGTSLTIQCQVDSQVTMMFWYRQQPGQSLTLIATANQGSEATYESGFVIDKFPISRPNLTFSTLTVSNMSPEDSSIYLCSVDETNTEAFFGQGTRLTVV.

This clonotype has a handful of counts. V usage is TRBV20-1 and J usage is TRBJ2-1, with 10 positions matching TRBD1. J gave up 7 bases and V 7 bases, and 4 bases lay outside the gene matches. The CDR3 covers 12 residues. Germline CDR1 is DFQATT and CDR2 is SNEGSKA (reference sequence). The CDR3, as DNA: TGCAGTGGACAGGGGGCGATGAATGAGCAGTTCTTC. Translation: CSGQGAMNEQFF.

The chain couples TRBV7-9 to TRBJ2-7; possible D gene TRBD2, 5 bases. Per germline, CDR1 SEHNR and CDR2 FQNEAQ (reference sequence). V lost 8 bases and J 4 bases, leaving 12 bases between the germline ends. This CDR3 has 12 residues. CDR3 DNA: TGTGCCAGCGGAGACGGGAATTACGAGCAGTACTTC. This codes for CASGDGNYEQYF.

CDR3 DNA sequence: TGTGCCAGCAGCCCCAGGGTACTCTTGAACACTGAAGCTTTCTTT. This encodes CASSPRVLLNTEAFF. The J gene is TRBJ1-1, the V gene TRBV14; TRBD1 is a possible D gene (5 bases). The CDR3 extends over 15 amino acids. The ends were cut back, 4 bases at V and 0 bases at J, with 12 bases in the middle. Germline V gives CDR1 SGHDN, CDR2 FVKESK.

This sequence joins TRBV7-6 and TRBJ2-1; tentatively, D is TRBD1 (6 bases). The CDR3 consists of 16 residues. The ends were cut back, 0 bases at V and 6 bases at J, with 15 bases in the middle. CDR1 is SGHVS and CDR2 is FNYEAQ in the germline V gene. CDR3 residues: CASSLASGAMGNEQFF. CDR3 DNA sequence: TGTGCCAGCAGCTTAGCGTCAGGGGCGATGGGCAATGAGCAGTTCTTC.

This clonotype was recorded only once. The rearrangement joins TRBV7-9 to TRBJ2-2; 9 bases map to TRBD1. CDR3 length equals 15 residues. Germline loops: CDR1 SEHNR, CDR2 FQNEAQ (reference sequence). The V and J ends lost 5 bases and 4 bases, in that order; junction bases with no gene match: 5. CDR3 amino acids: CASSLRTGATGELFF. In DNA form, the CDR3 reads TGTGCCAGCAGCCTACGGACAGGGGCCACCGGGGAGCTGTTTTTT.

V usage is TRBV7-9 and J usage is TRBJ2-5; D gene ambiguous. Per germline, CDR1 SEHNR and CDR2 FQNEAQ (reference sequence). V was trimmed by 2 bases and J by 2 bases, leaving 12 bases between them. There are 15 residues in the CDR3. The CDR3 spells CASSLIMPPQETQYF. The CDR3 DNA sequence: TGTGCCAGCAGCTTAATAATGCCCCCTCAAGAGACCCAGTACTTC.

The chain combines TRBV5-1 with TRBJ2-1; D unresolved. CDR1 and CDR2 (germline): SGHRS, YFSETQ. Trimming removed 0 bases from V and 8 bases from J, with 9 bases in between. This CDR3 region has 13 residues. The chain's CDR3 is CASSLDNGDEQFF. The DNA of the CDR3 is TGCGCCAGCAGCTTGGATAACGGTGATGAGCAGTTCTTC.

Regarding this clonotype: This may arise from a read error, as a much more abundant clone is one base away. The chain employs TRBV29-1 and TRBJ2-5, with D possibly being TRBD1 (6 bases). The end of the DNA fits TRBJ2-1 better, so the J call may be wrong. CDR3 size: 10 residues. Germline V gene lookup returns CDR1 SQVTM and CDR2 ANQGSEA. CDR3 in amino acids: CSVWTETQFF. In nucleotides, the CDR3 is TGCAGCGTTTGGACAGAGACCCAGTTCTTC.

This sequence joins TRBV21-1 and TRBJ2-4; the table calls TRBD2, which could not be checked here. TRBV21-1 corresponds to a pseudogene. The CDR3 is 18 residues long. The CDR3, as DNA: TGTGCCAGCAGCAGGACTAGCGGGGCCAGAGAGGACAAAAACATTCAGTACTTC. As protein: CASSRTSGAREDKNIQYF.

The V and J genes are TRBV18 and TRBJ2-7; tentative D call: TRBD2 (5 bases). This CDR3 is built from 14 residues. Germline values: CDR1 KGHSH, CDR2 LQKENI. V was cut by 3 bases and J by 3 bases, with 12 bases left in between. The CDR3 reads CASSPTTRNYEQYF. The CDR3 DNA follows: TGTGCCAGCTCACCGACAACTAGGAACTACGAGCAGTACTTC.

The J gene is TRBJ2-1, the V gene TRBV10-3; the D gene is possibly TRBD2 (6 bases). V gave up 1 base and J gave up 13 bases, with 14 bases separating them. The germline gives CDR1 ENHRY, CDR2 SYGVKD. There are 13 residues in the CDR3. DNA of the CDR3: TGTGCCATCAGTGAGTTGGGGGGAGGTTCTCAGTTCTTC. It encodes CAISELGGGSQFF.

This chain's CDR3 is CASSLTGGRNQPQHF. Here the CDR3 DNA reads TGCGCCAGCAGCTTAACAGGGGGGAGAAATCAGCCCCAGCATTTT. The chain has TRBV5-1 and TRBJ1-5, with TRBD1 matching 8 bases. Germline values: CDR1 SGHRS, CDR2 YFSETQ. This CDR3 has 15 amino acids. V dropped 2 bases and J dropped 4; count of bases not matched to a gene: 5.

The CDR3 region has the DNA TGTGCCAGCAGTCCGGGGACTAGCCGTGAGCAGTTCTTC. Translated: CASSPGTSREQFF. The chain is built from TRBV27 and TRBJ2-1, with 9 nucleotides matching TRBD2. The CDR3 sequence is 13 residues long. V gave up 5 bases and J gave up 9 bases; unmatched junction bases: 5. Germline CDR1 is MNHEY and CDR2 is SMNVEV (reference sequence).

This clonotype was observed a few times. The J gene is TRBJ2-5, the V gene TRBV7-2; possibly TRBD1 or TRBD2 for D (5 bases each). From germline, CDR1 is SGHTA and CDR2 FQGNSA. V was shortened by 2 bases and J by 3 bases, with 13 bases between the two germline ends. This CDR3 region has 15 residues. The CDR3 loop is CASSLLWDGEETQYF. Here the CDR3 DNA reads TGTGCCAGCAGCTTATTGTGGGACGGAGAAGAGACCCAGTACTTC.

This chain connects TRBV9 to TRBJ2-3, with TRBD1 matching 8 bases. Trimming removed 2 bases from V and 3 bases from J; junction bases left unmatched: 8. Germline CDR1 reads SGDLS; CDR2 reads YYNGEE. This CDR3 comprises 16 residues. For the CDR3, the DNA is TGTGCCAGCAGCGTGAGACAGGGGCGGGAAACAGATACGCAGTATTTT. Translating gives CASSVRQGRETDTQYF.

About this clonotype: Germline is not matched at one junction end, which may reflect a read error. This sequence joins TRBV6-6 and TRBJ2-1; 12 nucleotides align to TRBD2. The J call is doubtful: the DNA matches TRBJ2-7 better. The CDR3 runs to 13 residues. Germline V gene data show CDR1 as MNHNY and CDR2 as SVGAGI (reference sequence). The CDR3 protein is CTSGLAGTYEQYF. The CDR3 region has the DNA TGTACCAGCGGACTAGCGGGAACCTACGAGCAGTACTTC.

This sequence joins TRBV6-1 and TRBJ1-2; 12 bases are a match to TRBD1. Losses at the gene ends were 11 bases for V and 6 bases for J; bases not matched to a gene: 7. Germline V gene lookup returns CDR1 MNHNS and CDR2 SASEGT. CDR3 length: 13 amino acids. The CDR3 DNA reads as TGTGCCTGCGCCCGGGACAGGGGGCATGGCTACACCTTC. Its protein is CACARDRGHGYTF.

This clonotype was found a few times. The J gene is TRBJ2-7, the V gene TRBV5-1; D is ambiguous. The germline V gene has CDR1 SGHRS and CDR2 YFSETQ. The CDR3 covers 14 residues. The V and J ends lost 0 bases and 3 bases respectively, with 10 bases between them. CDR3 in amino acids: CASSLDPLYYEQYF. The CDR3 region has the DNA TGCGCCAGCAGCTTGGACCCACTTTACTACGAGCAGTACTTC.

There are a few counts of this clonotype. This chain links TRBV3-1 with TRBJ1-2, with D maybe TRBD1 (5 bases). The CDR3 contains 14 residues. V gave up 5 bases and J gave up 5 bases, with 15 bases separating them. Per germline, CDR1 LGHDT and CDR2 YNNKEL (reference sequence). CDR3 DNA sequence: TGTGCCAGCAGCTTTCAAGGGGTGGCATATGGCTACACCTTC. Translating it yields CASSFQGVAYGYTF.